This TCR beta chain was observed in a study of immune characterization of retroperitoneal liposarcoma. TCRdb fed the PCR reads into MiXCR, producing one record per CDR3 protein. The table has around 2,600 distinct CDR3 sequences, 35% to 45% seen once. This clonotype is termed medium-sized. Germline CDR1 is MNHNS and CDR2 is SASEGT. The CDR3 extends over 16 amino acids. Unmatched junction bases numbered 12, after V lost 7 bases and J lost 4 bases. The rearrangement joins TRBV6-1 to TRBJ2-1; 8 nucleotides line up with TRBD2. Sequencing input: tumor tissue. This receptor was obtained from a male donor with retroperitoneal liposarcoma. The chain's CDR3 is CASTTVGSGSYNEQFF. Written as DNA, the CDR3 is TGTGCCAGCACCACAGTGGGGAGCGGGAGTTACAATGAGCAGTTCTTC.